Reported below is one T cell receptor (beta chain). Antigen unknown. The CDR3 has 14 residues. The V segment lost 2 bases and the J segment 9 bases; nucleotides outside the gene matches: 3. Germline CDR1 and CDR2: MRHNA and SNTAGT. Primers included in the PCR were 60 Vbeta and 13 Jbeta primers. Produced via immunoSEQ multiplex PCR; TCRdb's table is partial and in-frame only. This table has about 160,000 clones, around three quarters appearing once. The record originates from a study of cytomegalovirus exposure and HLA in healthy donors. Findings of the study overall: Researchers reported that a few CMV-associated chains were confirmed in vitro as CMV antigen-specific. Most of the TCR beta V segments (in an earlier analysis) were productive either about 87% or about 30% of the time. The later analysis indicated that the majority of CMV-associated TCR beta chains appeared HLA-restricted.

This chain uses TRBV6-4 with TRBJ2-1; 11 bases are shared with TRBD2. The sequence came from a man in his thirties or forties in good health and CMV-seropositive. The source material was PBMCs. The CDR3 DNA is TGTGCCAGCAGTGACGCGCTAGCGGGGGGTGAGCAGTTCTTC. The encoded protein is CASSDALAGGEQFF.